The clone carrying this T cell receptor beta chain was seen many times. Antigen specificity is unknown. In the original processing: A distant-metastasis classifier for papillary thyroid cancer was built using CDR3 differences across clinicopathological groups. TCRdb reanalyzed the PCR reads via MiXCR. TCRdb's processing, not the study's, gives the V and J calls here. In the table there are under 95,000 clones, roughly 13% of which are singletons. The germline V gene encodes CDR1 SGDLS and CDR2 YYNGEE. The V end was cut by 2 bases, the J end by 1 base, with 18 bases between. The CDR3 is made up of 18 amino acids. The data derive from a study of metastatic and nonmetastatic thyroid tumors. Background on the study: Repertoires were compared across blood and tumor or nodule tissue from malignant and benign thyroid patients. Findings and caveats of the study: Malignant tumors reportedly showed significantly higher TCR beta diversity than benign nodules in both blood and tumor.

Treatment of any kind had been given to no patient before thyroid surgery. Specimen: blood. The TCR comes from a female donor with papillary thyroid cancer or a benign thyroid nodule (not recorded which). Some clones in this sample may be carry-over from other donors' samples. The chain has TRBV9 and TRBJ2-2, with D perhaps matching TRBD2 (5 bases). CDR3 bases: TGTGCCAGCAGCGTCCGCGGAGGAGTTCGGATGAACACCGGGGAGCTGTTTTTT. Encoded protein: CASSVRGGVRMNTGELFF.